These T cell receptor beta chains were read from a single sample in a study of early T cells in non-severe SARS-CoV-2 infection. MiXCR was run by TCRdb on the 5' RACE reads, yielding one entry per CDR3 protein. The profile shows 38,000 or so distinct CDR3 sequences, 3.5% to 5% of them singletons. Sequencing input: whole blood. The receptors were gathered from an adult who was a healthcare worker with PCR-confirmed SARS-CoV-2 infection or an uninfected control (not recorded which). Each CDR3 is given with its conserved first and last residue. A D gene is named only where the DNA matches it firmly.

CDR3 length,J gene,V gene,D gene,CDR3 protein
15,TRBJ2-1,TRBV11-2,NA,CASSIKGEAYNEQFF
16,TRBJ2-3,TRBV5-6,NA,CASSSVGGTSTDTQYF
12,TRBJ2-1,TRBV12-5,NA,CASGLPSNEQFF
16,TRBJ1-1,TRBV7-8,NA,CASSRVGGQMNTEAFF
14,TRBJ1-4,TRBV3-1,TRBD1,CASSRRDRNEKLFF
15,TRBJ2-5,TRBV2,TRBD2,CASNDLAGGRETQYF
17,TRBJ1-4,TRBV7-8,NA,CASSMFSQGEDNEKLFF
15,TRBJ2-3,TRBV12-3/TRBV12-4,TRBD2,CASRNSWDYTDTQYF
15,TRBJ2-3,TRBV20-1,NA,CSARDSGTSTDTQYF
14,TRBJ2-3,TRBV7-3,NA,CASSYGGTTDTQYF
14,TRBJ2-7,TRBV3-1,TRBD1,CASSLRTGDDEQYF
13,TRBJ1-1,TRBV7-9,NA,CASSSDGLTEAFF
16,TRBJ2-7,TRBV7-2,TRBD1,CASSLGPGQGPYEQYF
13,TRBJ1-1,TRBV29-1,TRBD1,CSARTGLNTEAFF
15,TRBJ2-3,TRBV7-9,NA,CASSLAQGGTDTQYF
14,TRBJ2-7,TRBV3-1,NA,CASSQANFAYEQYF
17,TRBJ1-2,TRBV7-9,NA,CASSPDGGGFGNYGYTF
14,TRBJ1-6,TRBV13,NA,CASSSSRDNSPLHF
17,TRBJ2-3,TRBV13,TRBD2,CASSLYGLVVGTDTQYF
15,TRBJ2-3,TRBV7-6,NA,CASSSSGLTTDTQYF
16,TRBJ2-7,TRBV4-1,TRBD1,CASSAGKRTGAYEQYF
13,TRBJ1-1,TRBV7-2,NA,CASNPRGGTEAFF
14,TRBJ2-1,TRBV2,NA,CANSPGLIYNEQFF
15,TRBJ1-4,TRBV3-1,NA,CASSFSGGVGEKLFF
15,TRBJ1-1,TRBV27,NA,CASSFQTGVYTEAFF
11,TRBJ2-1,TRBV5-6,NA,CVSSLGGEQFF
15,TRBJ1-4,TRBV7-2,NA,CASAPSLSGSEKLFF
16,TRBJ2-1,TRBV3-1,NA,CASSRSGRVLHNEQFF
20,TRBJ2-3,TRBV7-9,NA,CASSGSPQPFEWVSTDTQYF
15,TRBJ2-1,TRBV6-6,NA,CASSKGLALYDEQFF
12,TRBJ2-2,TRBV7-9,NA,CASSLVGGELFF
17,TRBJ1-5,TRBV19,NA,CASSIFPVSGTNQPQHF
16,TRBJ1-2,TRBV20-1,NA,CSAEVLSWGENYGYTF
13,TRBJ1-4,TRBV11-2,TRBD1,CASSNNRGEKLFF
12,TRBJ1-4,TRBV11-2,NA,CASSLDRRKLFF
14,TRBJ2-1,TRBV7-2,TRBD2,CASSPSGTLYEQFF
13,TRBJ2-5,TRBV18,NA,CASSPRGGETQYF
14,TRBJ2-5,TRBV2,TRBD2,CASSDGTRVETQYF
15,TRBJ1-2,TRBV30,NA,CAWKKTSRLYLGYTF
18,TRBJ2-3,TRBV18,TRBD2,CASSSSWGLAGVQDTQYF
14,TRBJ2-1,TRBV5-1,TRBD2,CASRGLSGLNEQFF
13,TRBJ2-7,TRBV20-1,NA,CSASYSRVDEQYF
13,TRBJ2-5,TRBV20-1,NA,CSASRGDIKTQYF
14,TRBJ2-3,TRBV3-1,TRBD2,CASSGGRGTDSQYF
14,TRBJ2-3,TRBV20-1,NA,CSARWQVITDTQYF
14,TRBJ2-1,TRBV19,NA,CASKSGGPYNEQFF
15,TRBJ1-3,TRBV12-3/TRBV12-4,NA,CASSRPRGGGNTIYF
12,TRBJ2-5,TRBV12-3/TRBV12-4,NA,CASSQTRGTQYF
15,TRBJ1-1,TRBV4-1,NA,CASSQYGGEWTEAFF
16,TRBJ2-2,TRBV7-9,NA,CASSLAPGFNTGELFF
15,TRBJ2-3,TRBV20-1,TRBD2,CSASGAGGFTDTQYF
14,TRBJ2-7,TRBV19,NA,CASSENGISYEQYF
12,TRBJ1-1,TRBV15,NA,CATSRVPGEAFF
10,TRBJ1-2,TRBV10-3,TRBD1,CATGQSGYTF
15,TRBJ1-1,TRBV18,NA,CASSPRTEGNTEAFF
15,TRBJ2-1,TRBV20-1,TRBD2,CSAKGSSGGLNEQFF
14,TRBJ1-2,TRBV6-6,TRBD1,CASSWGQFDYGYTF
15,TRBJ2-7,TRBV9,TRBD2,CASSTLAGGDYEQYF
14,TRBJ2-3,TRBV12-3/TRBV12-4,NA,CASSPQWSADTQYF